This T cell receptor (beta chain) was recorded in a study of T cells after yellow fever vaccination. Whole-study context: Low-cell-number fractions were prepared with SMART-Seq v4 Ultra Low Input. General study points: Reappearance after the booster was seen for most primary-vaccination clones, at 95% to 97% CD4 and around 88% CD8. One caveat is that FACS-sorted repertoires could contain abundant clonotypes contaminating from the bulk population.

V lost 5 bases to trimming and J lost 4 bases; unmatched junction nucleotides: 6. The CDR3 totals 14 residues. Looked up from germline, CDR1 is SGHVS and CDR2 is FQNEAQ. This clonotype has a handful of counts. Its cognate antigen is unknown. TCRdb called the 5' RACE reads again in MiXCR, with one record for every CDR3 protein. The sample holds under 300,000 distinct CDR3 sequences, under 15% seen once. The chain couples TRBV7-8 to TRBJ2-3; 7 bases agree with TRBD1. This clonotype was obtained from a man aged 30 to 39 who received the YFV17D yellow fever vaccine. The sample consisted of CD4+ T cells sorted from PBMCs, taken 45 days after the yellow fever booster vaccination. The CDR3 loop is CASSMGQGADTQYF. In nucleotides, the CDR3 is TGTGCCAGCAGCATGGGGCAGGGGGCAGATACGCAGTATTTT. The whole variable domain, remainder taken from reference TRBV7-8 and TRBJ2-3, is GAGVSQSPRYKVAKRGQDVALRCDPISGHVSLFWYQQALGQGPEFLTYFQNEAQLDKSGLPSDRFFAERPEGSVSTLKIQRTQQEDSAVYLCASSMGQGADTQYFGPGTRLTVL.